This T cell receptor (beta chain) was identified in a study of shared T cell receptors in the human thymus. Method: immunoSEQ multiplex PCR; TCRdb's copy keeps in-frame clones and lacks some. The profile shows roughly 700,000 clones, approximately 90% of them singletons. Separately, the same data were catalogued under a study of human thymus T cells. That investigation notes: Infants served as donors; they were healthy and Finnish and were having corrective surgery for congenital heart defects. Thymus was obtained from resections taken during corrective heart surgery. Among thymic and blood repertoires, usage of V and J genes appeared biased. Related studies noted strongly shared thymic repertoires across unrelated people.

The sequenced sample consisted of thymocytes. This TCR derives from a boy under three years old with a congenital heart defect.

CDR3: CACILERRSYNEQFF. The CDR3 DNA follows: TGTGCCTGTATTCTAGAACGAAGGTCCTACAATGAGCAGTTCTTC. The chain recombines TRBV30 with TRBJ2-1; no clear D gene. V was clipped by 6 bases and J by 1 base, with 16 bases between them. The CDR3 loop spans 15 amino acids. Germline V lookup: CDR1 GTSNPN, CDR2 SVGIG (reference sequence).